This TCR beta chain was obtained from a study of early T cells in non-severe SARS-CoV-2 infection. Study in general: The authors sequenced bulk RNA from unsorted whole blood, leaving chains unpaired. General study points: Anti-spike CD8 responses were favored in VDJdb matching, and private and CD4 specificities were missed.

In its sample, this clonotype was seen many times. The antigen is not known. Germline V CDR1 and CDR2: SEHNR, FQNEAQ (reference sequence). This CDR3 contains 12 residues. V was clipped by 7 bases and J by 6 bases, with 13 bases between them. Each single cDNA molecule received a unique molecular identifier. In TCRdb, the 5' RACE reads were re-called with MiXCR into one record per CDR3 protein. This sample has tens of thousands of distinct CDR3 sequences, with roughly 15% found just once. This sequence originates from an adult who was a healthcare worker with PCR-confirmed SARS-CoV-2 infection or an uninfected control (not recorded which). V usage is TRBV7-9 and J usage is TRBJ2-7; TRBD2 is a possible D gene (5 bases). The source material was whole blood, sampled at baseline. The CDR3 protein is CASTSGGGEQYF. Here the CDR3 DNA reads TGTGCCAGCACCTCCGGAGGTGGCGAGCAGTACTTC.